One and the same sample provided the 4 T cell receptor beta chains below, sequenced in a study of OX40 agonist ivuxolimab in advanced cancers. Libraries were prepared by immunoSEQ multiplex PCR; TCRdb keeps only in-frame clonotypes and omits some of them. The repertoire holds more than 100,000 clones, with about nine tenths as singletons. Here the sequenced sample was CD4+ or CD8+ T cells sorted from blood, taken in a trial of the OX40 agonist ivuxolimab. These receptors came from an adult with an advanced solid tumor such as melanoma, head and neck, liver or kidney cancer.

The chain recombines TRBV28 with TRBJ2-3; D is undetermined. Trimming removed 4 bases from V and 4 bases from J, with 3 bases in between. Germline CDR1 and CDR2: MDHEN and SYDVKM. CDR3 length equals 11 residues. In nucleotides, the CDR3 is TGTGCCAGCAGTTGGGCAGATACGCAGTATTTT. Amino acids: CASSWADTQYF.

The chain carries TRBV19 and TRBJ1-3, with TRBD1 matching 7 bases. The germline V gene encodes CDR1 LNHDA and CDR2 SQIVND (reference sequence). V lost 10 bases, J lost 0 bases, and 6 bases stayed unmatched. The CDR3 loop spans 14 amino acids. CDR3 DNA: TGTGCCACTCAGGGGGTGTCCTCTGGAAACACCATATATTTT. Its translation is CATQGVSSGNTIYF.

With respect to this clone: The same CDR3 arises from other DNA sequences in this sample as well. The CDR3 sequence: CASSPTNNEQFF. In nucleotides, the CDR3 is TGTGCCAGCTCACCCACAAACAATGAGCAGTTCTTC. The chain joins TRBV18 to TRBJ2-1; D unclear. The CDR3 has 12 residues. Germline values: CDR1 KGHSH, CDR2 LQKENI. Trimming took off 3 bases at V and 5 bases at J, with 5 bases between the two ends.

The V and J genes are TRBV28 and TRBJ1-6; D unclear. The CDR3 has 15 residues. V lost 5 bases and J 7 bases, leaving 15 bases between the germline ends. CDR1 and CDR2 from the germline V gene are MDHEN and SYDVKM. As DNA, the CDR3 is TGTGCCAGCAGTCCCTCCAGTGGTGGAAATTCACCCCTCCACTTT. Translation gives CASSPSSGGNSPLHF.